The 24 T cell receptor beta chains presented below share a single source sample, sequenced in a study of siplizumab effects on memory and regulatory T cells. Here immunoSEQ multiplex PCR was the method, and the copy in TCRdb shows in-frame clones only, minus some. The table shows about 100,000 clones, with about 91% occurring only once. What was sequenced was CD4+ T cells sorted from blood. Every receptor here comes from a human donor in good health. Some clones in this sample may be carry-over from other donors' samples.

This chain joins TRBV11-3 and TRBJ2-3; 11 positions match TRBD2. Germline V gene sequence: CDR1 SGHNT, CDR2 YENEEA. This CDR3 region has 17 residues. Unmatched junction bases numbered 7, after V lost 1 base and J lost 4 bases. The CDR3 coding sequence is TGTGCCAGCAGCTTAGGGCTTAGCGGGAGGGCCTCAGATACGCAGTATTTT. It encodes CASSLGLSGRASDTQYF.

The chain employs TRBV27 and TRBJ2-7; TRBD2 matches 10 bases. This CDR3 has 15 residues. The V and J ends lost 6 bases and 4 bases, in that order; junction bases with no gene match: 9. Per the germline V gene, CDR1 is MNHEY and CDR2 is SMNVEV (reference sequence). The CDR3 region has the DNA TGTGCCAGCAGCTCTCGGACTAGCGGAAAGTACGAGCAGTACTTC. Amino acid sequence: CASSSRTSGKYEQYF.

The sample holds one count of this clone. This chain joins TRBV9 and TRBJ2-4; D assignment may be TRBD1 or TRBD2 (5 bases each). The CDR3 extends over 19 amino acids. V lost 4 bases, J lost 0 bases, and 23 bases lay in between. CDR1 SGDLS and CDR2 YYNGEE come from the germline V gene. CDR3 nucleotides: TGTGCCAGCAGCTCCCACAATCGGGGCTACTCCGGAGCCAAAAACATTCAGTACTTC. It encodes CASSSHNRGYSGAKNIQYF.

The chain combines TRBV6-5 with TRBJ1-5, with D hard to call. With 7 bases removed from V and 6 bases from J, the gap between germline ends came to 19 bases. The germline V gene encodes CDR1 MNHEY and CDR2 SVGAGI. CDR3 size: 15 residues. The CDR3 bases are TGTGCCAGCACCACCGGTCGCGCGACACCTCAGCCCCAGCATTTT. Its protein product is CASTTGRATPQPQHF.

The rearrangement joins TRBV13 to TRBJ2-4; possibly TRBD1 or TRBD2 for D (5 bases each). The germline V gene has CDR1 PRHDT and CDR2 FYEKMQ (reference sequence). Trimming stripped 5 bases from V and 0 bases from J, with 14 bases between. This CDR3 contains 16 residues. Written as DNA, the CDR3 is TGTGCCAGCAGCCCTGGGACCGATGTAGCCAAAAACATTCAGTACTTC. Translation: CASSPGTDVAKNIQYF.

V usage is TRBV10-3 and J usage is TRBJ2-1; TRBD2 matches at 9 bases. This CDR3 has 13 residues. Per the germline V gene, CDR1 is ENHRY and CDR2 is SYGVKD. Trimming took 4 bases from V and 10 from J; bases not matched to a gene: 5. The CDR3 DNA sequence: TGTGCCATCAGTGGGACTAGCGTCAACGAGCAGTTCTTC. This sequence encodes CAISGTSVNEQFF.

The chain couples TRBV5-4 to TRBJ2-2; possibly TRBD1 for D (5 bases). Trimming shortened V by 4 bases and J by 1 base, and 11 bases separated the two germline ends. Per germline, CDR1 SGHNT and CDR2 YYREEE (reference sequence). CDR3 length: 15 amino acids. CDR3 bases: TGTGCCAGCAGCGTGAAAGGGGTGAACACCGGGGAGCTGTTTTTT. It codes for CASSVKGVNTGELFF.

Written as DNA, the CDR3 is TGTGCCAGCTCACTGGGACAGGGACCCTCCTACGAGCAGTACTTC. Protein product: CASSLGQGPSYEQYF. The chain is built from TRBV18 and TRBJ2-7; 9 nucleotides align to TRBD1. This CDR3 has 15 amino acids. The germline CDR1 and CDR2 sequences are KGHSH and LQKENI. V shed 4 bases, J shed 0 bases, and the junction held 4 bases outside the gene matches.

V usage is TRBV4-2 and J usage is TRBJ1-2, with 7 bases aligning to TRBD1. With V trimmed by 0 bases and J by 4 bases, 5 bases remained unmatched. The CDR3 covers 15 residues. The germline gives CDR1 LGHNA, CDR2 YNFKEQ. This chain's CDR3 is CASSQDGRGSYGYTF. In DNA, the CDR3 is TGTGCCAGCAGCCAAGACGGCAGGGGGTCCTATGGCTACACCTTC.

This clone was found once. The rearrangement uses TRBV28 and TRBJ2-5; TRBD1 matches 8 bases. TRBJ2-7 explains the end of the DNA better; the J call may be wrong. Germline V lookup: CDR1 MDHEN, CDR2 SYDVKM. The CDR3 sequence is 15 residues long. CDR3 region: CASSSVYRGDYEQYF. CDR3 bases: TGTGCCAGCAGTTCCGTCTACAGGGGGGATTACGAGCAGTACTTC.

The J gene is TRBJ1-5, the V gene TRBV6-1; weak D call: TRBD1 (5 bases). Trimming cost V 3 bases and J 7 bases, with 22 bases left between them. The CDR3 runs to 17 residues. CDR1 is MNHNS, CDR2 SASEGT, per germline. The DNA of the CDR3 is TGTGCCAGCAGTGAGGCAACAGGATCGTGGAGAATCCAGCCCCAGCATTTT. Its protein is CASSEATGSWRIQPQHF.

The chain recombines TRBV28 with TRBJ2-7; 7 nucleotides line up with TRBD1. Germline V gene sequence: CDR1 MDHEN, CDR2 SYDVKM. V shed 8 bases and J 1 base; nucleotides not matched to a gene: 11. This CDR3 contains 15 residues. The chain's CDR3 is CASGNNRGLSYEQYF. CDR3 sequence (DNA): TGTGCCAGCGGAAACAACAGGGGCCTATCCTACGAGCAGTACTTC. Full variable domain (missing parts from reference TRBV28 and TRBJ2-7): DVKVTQSSRYLVKRTGEKVFLECVQDMDHENMFWYRQDPGLGLRLIYFSYDVKMKEKGDIPEGYSVSREKKERFSLILESASTNQTSMYLCASGNNRGLSYEQYFGPGTRLTVT.

This sequence joins TRBV28 and TRBJ2-3; 7 positions agree with TRBD2. The V and J ends lost 3 bases and 9 bases, in that order; junction bases with no gene match: 9. The CDR3 contains 14 residues. Germline values: CDR1 MDHEN, CDR2 SYDVKM. CDR3 sequence (DNA): TGTGCCAGCAGTTTTCGGGGGAGGGCTCTCACGCAGTATTTT. It is translated as CASSFRGRALTQYF.

The rearrangement uses TRBV4-2 and TRBJ2-5; TRBD1 or TRBD2 may be the D gene (5 bases each). Germline V lookup: CDR1 LGHNA, CDR2 YNFKEQ. Trimming cost V 5 bases and J 5 bases, with 21 bases left between them. The CDR3 runs to 16 residues. In DNA, the CDR3 is TGTGCCAGCAGCAAGACCCCCCGCAGGGACGTCGAGACCCAGTACTTC. This gives the protein CASSKTPRRDVETQYF.

The rearrangement links TRBV6-5 to TRBJ2-5; D tentatively reads TRBD1 or TRBD2 (7 bases each). V lost 6 bases, J lost 0 bases, and 14 bases lay in between. The CDR3 runs 15 residues. From germline, CDR1 is MNHEY and CDR2 SVGAGI. In DNA form, the CDR3 reads TGTGCCAGCAGCTCCCAGGGGGGGCACCAAGAGACCCAGTACTTC. Translated: CASSSQGGHQETQYF.

The chain combines TRBV9 with TRBJ1-5; D is unresolved. The V and J ends lost 3 bases and 6 bases respectively, with 13 bases between them. Germline V gene lookup returns CDR1 SGDLS and CDR2 YYNGEE. The CDR3 consists of 14 residues. CDR3 region: CASSDSGFGQPQHF. CDR3 DNA: TGTGCCAGCAGCGATAGTGGTTTCGGTCAGCCCCAGCATTTT.

This clone was seen a single time. V usage is TRBV25-1 and J usage is TRBJ2-7; weak D call: TRBD2 (5 bases). Per the germline V gene, CDR1 is MGHDK and CDR2 is SYGVNS. The CDR3 runs to 11 residues. Deletions cut 7 bases from V and 7 bases from J, with 11 bases between. CDR3 protein: CASIGSGEQYF. DNA for the CDR3: TGTGCCAGCATCGGATCGGGGGAGCAGTACTTC.

The rearrangement joins TRBV28 to TRBJ2-7; 7 bases are shared with TRBD2. In germline, CDR1 is MDHEN, CDR2 SYDVKM. J gave up 1 base and V 3 bases, and 21 bases lay outside the gene matches. The CDR3 has 20 amino acids. This CDR3 reads CASSFPPRLVRPRESYEQYF. As DNA, the CDR3 is TGTGCCAGCAGTTTTCCCCCCCGTCTAGTGCGGCCGCGGGAGTCCTACGAGCAGTACTTC.

CDR3 region: CASSLLGTGNTEAFF. CDR3 coding DNA: TGTGCCAGCAGCTTACTGGGGACAGGGAACACTGAAGCTTTCTTT. The chain links TRBV7-3 to TRBJ1-1, with 8 bases that match TRBD1. Looked up from germline, CDR1 is SGHTA and CDR2 is FQGTGA. V trimming: 2 bases; J trimming: 1 base; junction bases outside the gene matches: 3. This CDR3 has 15 residues.

The chain has TRBV7-9 and TRBJ2-1; D gene unclear. Germline-derived CDR1 and CDR2 are SEHNR and FQNEAQ (reference sequence). The V and J ends lost 5 bases and 3 bases respectively, with 17 bases between them. The CDR3 contains 16 residues. The chain's CDR3 is CASSRRPADHYNEQFF. The CDR3 DNA reads TGTGCCAGCAGCAGGCGGCCTGCGGACCACTACAATGAGCAGTTCTTC.

The V gene is TRBV7-2, the J gene TRBJ2-3, with 10 nucleotides matching TRBD2. With 6 bases clipped from V and 14 bases from J, the junction kept 8 bases outside the gene matches. Per the germline V gene, CDR1 is SGHTA and CDR2 is FQGNSA. This CDR3 has 12 amino acids. CDR3 coding DNA: TGTGCCAGCAGTTCCGCTAGCGGGAGTCTGTATTTT. As protein: CASSSASGSLYF.

The table lists this clone with a count of one. The chain uses TRBV28 and TRBJ2-7; 8 bases align to TRBD1. V shed 5 bases, J shed 4 bases, and the junction held 7 bases outside the gene matches. The CDR3 has 14 residues. Looked up from germline, CDR1 is MDHEN and CDR2 is SYDVKM. CDR3 nucleotides: TGTGCCAGCAGTCAAGGACAGGGTGTATACGAGCAGTACTTC. Its protein is CASSQGQGVYEQYF.

V is TRBV7-8 and J is TRBJ2-7, with 7 bases identical to TRBD1. Trimming removed 7 bases from V and 1 base from J; junction bases left unmatched: 10. From germline, CDR1 is SGHVS and CDR2 FQNEAQ. The CDR3 sequence is 15 residues long. CDR3 loop: CASTTGAAVSYEQYF. The CDR3, as DNA: TGTGCCAGCACCACAGGGGCAGCCGTTTCCTACGAGCAGTACTTC.

The rearrangement joins TRBV6-1 to TRBJ1-6; perhaps TRBD1 as D (6 bases). The V end was cut by 6 bases, the J end by 6 bases, with 12 bases between. The length of the CDR3 is 14 residues. Germline V gives CDR1 MNHNS, CDR2 SASEGT. CDR3 nucleotide sequence: TGTGCCAGCAGAGGGGGAGGGCCTAATTCACCCCTCCACTTT. This codes for CASRGGGPNSPLHF.